What follows are 32 T cell receptor beta chains derived from one specimen sequenced in a study of radiotherapy plus CTLA-4 blockade in lung cancer. Sequencing used immunoSEQ multiplex PCR; TCRdb keeps in-frame clones, though not all of them. The sample has around 77,000 clones, 70% to 85% seen once; the top ten hold approximately 10%. The specimen was peripheral blood, collected from a patient treated with radiotherapy plus ipilimumab. The receptors were gathered from a human donor with non-small cell lung cancer whose response to radiotherapy plus ipilimumab could not be evaluated.

This clone occurred once. This chain links TRBV19 with TRBJ2-1, with 11 bases aligning to TRBD2. Germline V gene data show CDR1 as LNHDA and CDR2 as SQIVND (reference sequence). The CDR3 is made up of 15 amino acids. The J segment lost 4 bases and the V segment lost 4 bases, leaving 3 bases of the junction unmatched. The CDR3, as DNA: TGTGCCAGTAGTAAAACTAGCGGGGGATACAATGAGCAGTTCTTC. Protein product: CASSKTSGGYNEQFF.

V usage is TRBV2 and J usage is TRBJ2-3; no definite D call. V lost 4 bases to trimming and J lost 2 bases, with 10 bases between them. The CDR3 sequence is 14 residues long. CDR1 is SNHLY, CDR2 FYNNEI, per germline. DNA of the CDR3: TGTGCCAGCAGTGGGGCTCCCCACACAGATACGCAGTATTTT. It is translated as CASSGAPHTDTQYF.

This clone was counted a few times. This chain uses TRBV2 with TRBJ1-6; D is unresolved. The germline V gene has CDR1 SNHLY and CDR2 FYNNEI. The CDR3 length is 16 residues. Deletions cut 1 base from V and 6 bases from J, with 13 bases between. This CDR3 reads CASSEVGFEVNSPLHF. In nucleotides, the CDR3 is TGTGCCAGCAGTGAAGTGGGTTTCGAGGTTAATTCACCCCTCCACTTT.

The V call is TRBV30, the J call TRBJ1-2; a weak D match, TRBD1 (6 bases). CDR3 size: 12 residues. Germline CDR1 and CDR2: GTSNPN and SVGIG (reference sequence). V was clipped by 4 bases and J by 8 bases, with 14 bases between them. CDR3 DNA sequence: TGTGCCTGGATGGCAGGGGCGCGGGGCTACACCTTC. This encodes CAWMAGARGYTF.

The V call is TRBV19, the J call TRBJ1-2, with a tentative D call TRBD1 (6 bases). Trimming stripped 3 bases from V and 5 bases from J, with 10 bases between. CDR1 LNHDA and CDR2 SQIVND come from the germline V gene (reference sequence). The CDR3 is 13 amino acids. The CDR3 sequence: CASSINRDYGYTF. CDR3 nucleotide sequence: TGTGCCAGTAGTATCAACAGGGATTATGGCTACACCTTC.

The chain uses TRBV7-9 and TRBJ1-5, with D possibly matching TRBD1 (5 bases). Per germline, CDR1 SEHNR and CDR2 FQNEAQ (reference sequence). V was trimmed by 0 bases and J by 0 bases, leaving 9 bases between them. This CDR3 has 16 residues. In nucleotides, the CDR3 is TGTGCCAGCAGCTTAGCGGGGCAGAATAGCAATCAGCCCCAGCATTTT. It codes for CASSLAGQNSNQPQHF.

V gene TRBV30 combines with J gene TRBJ1-1; D is perhaps TRBD1 (5 bases). The CDR3 sequence is 13 residues long. Deletions cut 4 bases from V and 3 bases from J, with 12 bases between. Germline assignment: CDR1 GTSNPN and CDR2 SVGIG (reference sequence). The DNA of the CDR3 is TGTGCCTGGACTAGGGGCGCGCACACTGAAGCTTTCTTT. This sequence encodes CAWTRGAHTEAFF. Combining the CDR3 with reference TRBV30 and TRBJ1-1 gives the whole variable domain SQTIHQWPATLVQPVGSPLSLECTVEGTSNPNLYWYRQAAGRGLQLLFYSVGIGQISSEVPQNLSASRPQDRQFILSSKKLLLSDSGFYLCAWTRGAHTEAFFGQGTRLTVV.

V and J are TRBV29-1 and TRBJ2-2; 8 bases align to TRBD2. J was trimmed by 2 bases and V by 1 base; bases with no gene match: 6. Germline V gives CDR1 SQVTM, CDR2 ANQGSEA. CDR3 length: 16 residues. Here the CDR3 DNA reads TGCAGCGTTGAAGGCGGGGGGACCCTAAACACCGGGGAGCTGTTTTTT. Protein sequence: CSVEGGGTLNTGELFF.

This clone was detected only a few times. J is TRBJ1-1 and V is TRBV7-8; 8 nucleotides match TRBD1. Per the germline V gene, CDR1 is SGHVS and CDR2 is FQNEAQ. V shed 5 bases, J shed 4 bases, and the junction held 3 bases outside the gene matches. The length of the CDR3 is 13 residues. In DNA, the CDR3 is TGTGCCAGCAGCCAGGACAGGGTCACTGAAGCTTTCTTT. It is translated as CASSQDRVTEAFF.

Of note for this clone: A read error may produce the germline difference seen at one junction end. This sample also contains other DNA sequences that code for the same CDR3. The chain employs TRBV28 and TRBJ1-6, with D possibly being TRBD1 (5 bases). Looked up from germline, CDR1 is MDHEN and CDR2 is SYDVKM. The CDR3 runs to 17 residues. CDR3: CASSPRDSRFYNSPLHF. In nucleotides, the CDR3 is TGTGCCAGCAGTCCACGGGACTCCCGCTTCTATAATTCCCCCCTCCACTTT.

The gene calls are TRBV5-8 and TRBJ1-2, with 7 bases fitting TRBD1. The V segment lost 2 bases and the J segment 7 bases; nucleotides outside the gene matches: 8. The CDR3 sequence is 14 residues long. Germline CDR1 is SGHTS and CDR2 is YDEGEE. The CDR3 DNA follows: TGTGCCAGCAGCTTAGCAGGGGGGACCGGTGGCTACACCTTC. It yields the protein CASSLAGGTGGYTF.

The chain carries TRBV6-6 and TRBJ1-4; D ambiguous. V gave up 1 base and J gave up 8 bases, with 11 bases separating them. This CDR3 is built from 14 residues. In germline, CDR1 is MNHNY, CDR2 SVGAGI (reference sequence). The chain's CDR3 is CASSYYRVGEKLFF. In nucleotides, the CDR3 is TGTGCCAGCAGTTACTACCGGGTTGGGGAAAAACTGTTTTTT.

J is TRBJ2-5 and V is TRBV10-3, with 8 bases identical to TRBD2. The assigned J gene may be wrong: the sequence end matches TRBJ2-7 better. Germline values: CDR1 ENHRY, CDR2 SYGVKD. This CDR3 is 17 amino acids long. The CDR3 region has the DNA TGTGCCATCAGTGAGGGTTTAGCGGGGTTGGAGGGCTACGAGCAGTACTTC. Protein sequence: CAISEGLAGLEGYEQYF.

This sequence joins TRBV25-1 and TRBJ1-3; D is unclear. The CDR3 has 16 residues. Germline V gene data show CDR1 as MGHDK and CDR2 as SYGVNS. Trimming pared 0 bases from V and 0 bases from J, leaving 9 bases between. CDR3 sequence reads: CASSEYTGTSGNTIYF. The CDR3 bases are TGTGCCAGCAGTGAATATACGGGAACCTCTGGAAACACCATATATTTT.

The chain employs TRBV5-1 and TRBJ2-5; TRBD2 aligns across 8 bases. CDR3 length: 15 residues. V shed 2 bases and J 3 bases; nucleotides not matched to a gene: 6. Germline CDR1 and CDR2: SGHRS and YFSETQ. CDR3 sequence: CASSFSLAAKETQYF. The CDR3 coding sequence is TGCGCCAGCAGCTTCTCACTAGCGGCTAAAGAGACCCAGTACTTC.

V gene TRBV6-6 combines with J gene TRBJ2-5, with D maybe TRBD2 (5 bases). V gave up 6 bases and J gave up 5 bases, with 10 bases separating them. The germline CDR1 and CDR2 sequences are MNHNY and SVGAGI (reference sequence). This CDR3 spans 12 amino acids. Written as DNA, the CDR3 is TGTGCCAGCAGGAGGGCCGGGGAGACCCAGTACTTC. It yields the protein CASRRAGETQYF.

The V call is TRBV7-8, the J call TRBJ1-2; D gene ambiguous. V was clipped by 2 bases and J by 0 bases, with 4 bases between them. Germline CDR1 is SGHVS and CDR2 is FQNEAQ. This CDR3 region has 13 residues. The chain's CDR3 is CASSLLANYGYTF. The CDR3, as DNA: TGTGCCAGCAGCTTACTTGCTAACTATGGCTACACCTTC. Together with reference TRBV7-8 and TRBJ1-2, the CDR3 gives the full variable domain: GAGVSQSPRYKVAKRGQDVALRCDPISGHVSLFWYQQALGQGPEFLTYFQNEAQLDKSGLPSDRFFAERPEGSVSTLKIQRTQQEDSAVYLCASSLLANYGYTFGSGTRLTVV.

This chain joins TRBV2 and TRBJ2-6, with 9 bases identical to TRBD2. The CDR3 is made up of 18 amino acids. CDR1 and CDR2 (germline): SNHLY, FYNNEI. The J segment lost 2 bases and the V segment lost 1 base, leaving 6 bases of the junction unmatched. Here the CDR3 reads CASSEERGALTGANVLTF. CDR3 coding DNA: TGTGCCAGCAGTGAAGAGCGGGGGGCTCTAACTGGGGCCAACGTCCTGACTTTC.

This chain joins TRBV28 and TRBJ1-1; 9 nucleotides agree with TRBD1. The germline gives CDR1 MDHEN, CDR2 SYDVKM. The trim removed 2 bases at V and 10 bases at J, leaving 8 bases unmatched. The CDR3 has 14 amino acids. CDR3 region: CASSLPGTGNRAFF. The CDR3 nucleotides read TGTGCCAGCAGTTTACCCGGGACAGGGAATAGAGCTTTCTTT.

Only one count was recorded for this clone. The rearrangement uses TRBV7-2 and TRBJ2-1; 10 bases align to TRBD2. V lost 5 bases to trimming and J lost 4 bases; unmatched junction nucleotides: 8. The CDR3 spans 16 residues. The germline V gene encodes CDR1 SGHTA and CDR2 FQGNSA. Written as DNA, the CDR3 is TGTGCCAGCAGCCCCTGGAGCGGGGGGGGGTACAATGAGCAGTTCTTC. It yields the protein CASSPWSGGGYNEQFF.

The rearrangement links TRBV5-8 to TRBJ1-1; 7 positions match TRBD1. V shed 5 bases, J shed 5 bases, and the junction held 12 bases outside the gene matches. This CDR3 contains 15 residues. Germline-derived CDR1 and CDR2 are SGHTS and YDEGEE. The CDR3 DNA follows: TGTGCCAGCAGAAGACAGGGAGAAAGTTTTACTGAAGCTTTCTTT. It is translated as CASRRQGESFTEAFF.

V and J are TRBV28 and TRBJ1-1; D call uncertain. In germline, CDR1 is MDHEN, CDR2 SYDVKM. This CDR3 contains 11 residues. V was trimmed by 10 bases and J by 5 bases, leaving 11 bases between them. The CDR3 is CATHVLTEAFF. CDR3 DNA: TGTGCCACCCATGTACTAACTGAAGCTTTCTTT.

This clone was seen a single time. The chain combines TRBV11-3 with TRBJ2-1; tentative D call: TRBD1 (5 bases). V was trimmed by 2 bases and J by 3 bases, leaving 14 bases between them. This CDR3 comprises 16 residues. Germline loops: CDR1 SGHNT, CDR2 YENEEA. CDR3 sequence (DNA): TGTGCCAGCAGCTTAAAGTTGCTGACAGTCTACAATGAGCAGTTCTTC. Translation gives CASSLKLLTVYNEQFF.

The chain employs TRBV6-5 and TRBJ2-1; D unclear. CDR3 size: 13 residues. Deletions cut 0 bases from V and 5 bases from J, with 5 bases between. Per germline, CDR1 MNHEY and CDR2 SVGAGI. This CDR3 is CASSYSSDNEQFF. CDR3 nucleotide sequence: TGTGCCAGCAGTTACTCGAGCGACAATGAGCAGTTCTTC.

In this sample, this clone turned up a few times. The chain has TRBV11-3 and TRBJ2-1, with TRBD2 matching over 11 bases. The V gene end was trimmed by 1 base and the J gene end by 8 bases; junction bases not matched to a gene: 7. The germline V gene encodes CDR1 SGHNT and CDR2 YENEEA. There are 16 residues in the CDR3. CDR3 amino acids: CASSLVVLAGGDEQFF. CDR3 bases: TGTGCCAGCAGCTTAGTAGTCCTAGCGGGAGGTGATGAGCAGTTCTTC. Together with reference TRBV11-3 and TRBJ2-1, the CDR3 gives the full variable domain: EAGVVQSPRYKIIEKKQPVAFWCNPISGHNTLYWYLQNLGQGPELLIRYENEEAVDDSQLPKDRFSAERLKGVDSTLKIQPAELGDSAVYLCASSLVVLAGGDEQFFGPGTRLTVL.

The chain joins TRBV29-1 to TRBJ1-1; 8 positions match TRBD1. V lost 5 bases to trimming and J lost 3 bases; unmatched junction nucleotides: 5. Per germline, CDR1 SQVTM and CDR2 ANQGSEA. This CDR3 has 13 amino acids. In DNA, the CDR3 is TGCAGCGTTCGGACAGGGAAGGACACTGAAGCTTTCTTT. It translates to CSVRTGKDTEAFF.

V is TRBV27 and J is TRBJ1-3; 8 bases line up with TRBD1. Per germline, CDR1 MNHEY and CDR2 SMNVEV (reference sequence). The CDR3 contains 15 residues. V lost 4 bases to trimming and J lost 8 bases; unmatched junction nucleotides: 10. The CDR3 protein is CASSSRQGAGYTIYF. The CDR3 DNA sequence: TGTGCCAGCAGTTCGCGGCAGGGGGCTGGGTACACCATATATTTT.

Here the CDR3 DNA reads TGCGCCAGCAGCCAAGACCGGGACAGTTCAGCAACTAATGAAAAACTGTTTTTT. Translating it yields CASSQDRDSSATNEKLFF. This chain uses TRBV4-1 with TRBJ1-4, with 7 bases lining up with TRBD1. Germline trimming cut 0 bases from V and 0 bases from J; bases unmatched to any gene: 7. The CDR3 loop spans 18 amino acids. From germline, CDR1 is MGHRA and CDR2 YSYEKL.

The CDR3 region has the DNA TGCGCCAGCAGCCAAAGCCGGGACACCGGGGAGCTGTTTTTT. It encodes CASSQSRDTGELFF. The chain uses TRBV4-3 and TRBJ2-2; unclear D gene. Deletions cut 2 bases from V and 3 bases from J, with 7 bases between. This CDR3 has 14 residues. Germline assignment: CDR1 LGHNA and CDR2 YSLEER.

This chain joins TRBV11-2 and TRBJ2-1; 9 bases align to TRBD2. The germline gives CDR1 SGHAT, CDR2 FQNNGV. J lost 3 bases, V lost 5 bases, and 5 bases had no gene match. The CDR3 loop spans 15 amino acids. Here the CDR3 reads CASSPAGGNYNEQFF. The CDR3 coding sequence is TGTGCCAGCAGCCCTGCGGGAGGGAACTACAATGAGCAGTTCTTC.

V and J are TRBV4-1 and TRBJ1-4, with D possibly matching TRBD1 (6 bases). Germline-derived CDR1 and CDR2 are MGHRA and YSYEKL. The V end was cut by 1 base, the J end by 8 bases, with 23 bases between. This CDR3 spans 18 amino acids. The chain's CDR3 is CASSQGTYAGAEGEKLFF. In DNA, the CDR3 is TGCGCCAGCAGCCAAGGGACCTACGCAGGGGCCGAGGGGGAAAAACTGTTTTTT.

The V and J genes are TRBV10-3 and TRBJ1-1; D call uncertain. The CDR3 extends over 12 amino acids. V was cut by 11 bases and J by 1 base, with 11 bases left in between. Germline CDR1 and CDR2: ENHRY and SYGVKD. CDR3 nucleotides: TGTGCCTCAATGACAACGAACACTGAAGCTTTCTTT. Its translation: CASMTTNTEAFF.